Here is one T cell receptor (beta chain) with its context. Its antigen is not known. An end of the junction differs from the germline gene, which may be a read error. For the second PCR, which ran for roughly 6 to 12 cycles, a sample-barcoded 5' primer and a J-beta primer mix were used. Each single sample gave us at least 2.5 million CDR3-containing paired-end reads. TCRdb processed the 5' RACE reads anew with MiXCR; each CDR3 protein has one entry. This table holds 550,000 to 750,000 distinct CDR3 sequences, about 21% found once. This entry is derived from a study of blood T cells in healthy people across ages. Study-wide background: About one barcoded beta molecule per two T cells came from capture by template switching.

Points from the study as a whole: Both naive CD4+ cell counts and diversity were greater in long-lived donors than in aged donors. Per million T cells, TCR beta diversity dropped roughly linearly as age increased.

The source material was blood. The clonotype originates from a man aged 65-85 years in good health.

Here the CDR3 reads CASSLWDRGDNEQFF. The CDR3 nucleotides are TGTGCCAGCAGTTTATGGGACAGGGGAGACAACGAGCAGTTCTTC. The chain employs TRBV28 and TRBJ2-1; TRBD1 matches at 9 bases. Germline V gene sequence: CDR1 MDHEN, CDR2 SYDVKM. The CDR3 sequence is 15 residues long.